The rows below give T cell receptor beta chains drawn from one sample of a study of Ad26.COV2.S vaccination and SARS-CoV-2 variants. Assay: immunoSEQ multiplex PCR; the TCRdb copy retains only in-frame clones and omits some. The sample includes under 400,000 clones, around 90% of them seen just once. The source material was peripheral blood, sampled in a trial of Ad26.COV2.S vaccine versus placebo. Every receptor here comes from a person between 18 and 59 years old who received the Ad26.COV2.S COVID-19 vaccine or a placebo. CDR3s include the opening cysteine and the closing phenylalanine or tryptophan. Fields, in order: D gene, V gene, J gene, clone size, CDR3 length, CDR3 protein, CDR3 DNA. A D gene is named only where the DNA matches it firmly. The size entry is marked missing in some rows and otherwise reads once, few, many or a size class.

-	TRBV5-1	TRBJ2-3	-	16	CASSQGGSGDTDTQYF	TGCGCCAGCAGCCAAGGGGGGTCAGGGGACACAGATACGCAGTATTTT
-	TRBV12-3/TRBV12-4	TRBJ1-1	-	13	CASSFPGSTEAFF	TGTGCCAGCAGTTTCCCCGGGAGCACTGAAGCTTTCTTT
TRBD2	TRBV9	TRBJ2-5	-	15	CASSPPTSGQETQYF	TGTGCCAGCAGCCCCCCCACTAGCGGACAAGAGACCCAGTACTTC
-	TRBV4-1	TRBJ1-4	-	15	CASSPKPLGNEKLFF	TGCGCCAGCAGCCCGAAGCCCCTAGGGAATGAAAAACTGTTTTTT
-	TRBV6-4	TRBJ1-5	-	15	CASSDTGYSNQPQHF	TGTGCCAGCAGTGACACCGGCTATAGCAATCAGCCCCAGCATTTT
-	TRBV6-2/TRBV6-3	TRBJ1-3	-	15	CASSWTISSGNTIYF	TGTGCCAGCAGTTGGACGATAAGCTCTGGAAACACCATATATTTT
-	TRBV5-8	TRBJ2-7	-	11	CASSLDPGRYF	TGTGCCAGCAGCTTGGACCCCGGCAGGTACTTC
-	TRBV2	TRBJ2-7	-	15	CASSEADPGSYEQYF	TGTGCCAGCAGTGAAGCGGACCCCGGCTCCTACGAGCAGTACTTC
-	TRBV27	TRBJ1-2	-	14	CASSLSQGDYGYTF	TGTGCCAGCAGTTTATCGCAGGGAGACTATGGCTACACCTTC
-	TRBV20-1	TRBJ1-1	-	11	CSATGETEAFF	TGCAGTGCTACAGGGGAGACTGAAGCTTTCTTT
-	TRBV11-2	TRBJ1-2	-	14	CASSPDGGNYGYTF	TGTGCCAGCAGCCCAGACGGGGGTAACTATGGCTACACCTTC
-	TRBV20-1	TRBJ1-2	-	9	CSAASGYTF	TGCAGTGCTGCTTCTGGCTACACCTTC
TRBD1	TRBV5-4	TRBJ1-1	-	16	CASSLGTGAFNTEAFF	TGTGCCAGCAGCTTGGGGACAGGGGCCTTTAACACTGAAGCTTTCTTT
-	TRBV15	TRBJ2-7	-	13	CATGNRDTYEQYF	TGTGCCACCGGGAACAGGGATACCTACGAGCAGTACTTC
-	TRBV6-4	TRBJ2-2	-	14	CASTPFANTGELFF	TGTGCCAGCACCCCCTTCGCGAACACCGGGGAGCTGTTTTTT
-	TRBV5-1	TRBJ1-1	once	15	CASSLGRGMNTEAFF	TGCGCCAGCAGCTTGGGACGGGGCATGAACACTGAAGCTTTCTTT
-	TRBV7-3	TRBJ2-3	-	13	CASSLGPADTQYF	TGTGCCAGCAGCTTAGGACCCGCAGATACGCAGTATTTT
-	TRBV10-1	TRBJ2-7	-	13	CAPPPKAPYEQYF	TGCGCCCCGCCCCCCAAAGCTCCCTACGAGCAGTACTTC
-	TRBV7-8	TRBJ1-2	-	16	CASSPTIEAFNYGYTF	TGTGCCAGCAGCCCCACTATAGAAGCATTCAACTATGGCTACACCTTC
TRBD1	TRBV18	TRBJ2-2	once	18	CASSPRWNRGRPTGELFF	TGTGCCAGCTCACCACGGTGGAACAGGGGGCGCCCAACCGGGGAGCTGTTTTTT
TRBD1	TRBV3-1/TRBV3-2	TRBJ2-7	-	16	CASSAQQGAIMHEQYF	TGTGCCAGCAGTGCGCAACAGGGGGCTATCATGCACGAGCAGTACTTC